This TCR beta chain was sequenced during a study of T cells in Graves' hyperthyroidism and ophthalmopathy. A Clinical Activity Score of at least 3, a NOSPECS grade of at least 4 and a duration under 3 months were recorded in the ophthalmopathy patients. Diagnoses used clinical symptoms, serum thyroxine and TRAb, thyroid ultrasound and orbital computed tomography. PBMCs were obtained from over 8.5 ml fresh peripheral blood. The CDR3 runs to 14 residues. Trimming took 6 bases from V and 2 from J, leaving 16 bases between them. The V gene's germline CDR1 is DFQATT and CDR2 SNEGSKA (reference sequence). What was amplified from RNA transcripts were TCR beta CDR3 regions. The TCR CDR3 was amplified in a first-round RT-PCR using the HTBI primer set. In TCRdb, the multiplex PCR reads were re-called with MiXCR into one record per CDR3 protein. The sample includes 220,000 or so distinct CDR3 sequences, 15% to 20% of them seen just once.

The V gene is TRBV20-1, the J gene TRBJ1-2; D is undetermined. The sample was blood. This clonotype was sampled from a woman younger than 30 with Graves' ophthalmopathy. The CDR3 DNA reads TGCAGTGCCCCGGGAGGCGGCGGAAACTATGGCTACACCTTC. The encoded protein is CSAPGGGGNYGYTF.